These 19 T cell receptor beta chains were all obtained from the same sample, sequenced in a study of T cell responses to AZD1222 COVID-19 vaccine. Assay: immunoSEQ multiplex PCR; the TCRdb copy retains only in-frame clones and omits some. The sample yields around 140,000 clones, around nine tenths seen once. Sequenced material: peripheral blood, taken on day 0 of AZD1222 vaccination. The source of these receptors is an adult in good health.

Only a few counts were recorded for this clone. This rearrangement joins TRBV5-1 to TRBJ1-2; D is perhaps TRBD1 (6 bases). Trimming took 1 base from V and 6 from J, leaving 13 bases between them. The germline gives CDR1 SGHRS, CDR2 YFSETQ. CDR3 size: 14 residues. CDR3 region: CASSLFGGEDGYTF. CDR3 in DNA: TGCGCCAGCAGCTTGTTTGGGGGCGAGGATGGCTACACCTTC.

CDR3 sequence reads: CASSRRQGKKLFF. In DNA, the CDR3 is TGTGCCAGCAGTCGGAGACAGGGGAAAAAACTGTTTTTT. This chain uses TRBV12-3 or TRBV12-4 with TRBJ1-4; 8 nucleotides align to TRBD1. The V and J ends lost 5 bases and 9 bases, in that order; junction bases with no gene match: 5. This CDR3 comprises 13 residues.

The rearrangement links TRBV28 to TRBJ2-1, with 11 positions matching TRBD2. The CDR3 extends over 17 amino acids. V shed 6 bases and J 7 bases; nucleotides not matched to a gene: 14. CDR1 and CDR2 (germline): MDHEN, SYDVKM. The CDR3 DNA reads as TGTGCCAGCAGATTGTGGACTAGCGGGCCCCATGGGAATGAGCAGTTCTTC. Residues: CASRLWTSGPHGNEQFF.

The chain has TRBV19 and TRBJ1-4; 9 bases align to TRBD1. Losses at the gene ends were 5 bases for V and 6 bases for J; bases not matched to a gene: 13. Per the germline V gene, CDR1 is LNHDA and CDR2 is SQIVND (reference sequence). The CDR3 is 17 residues long. CDR3 loop: CASSFTGTGIKDEKLFF. CDR3 nucleotide sequence: TGTGCCAGTAGTTTCACCGGGACAGGGATCAAGGATGAAAAACTGTTTTTT.

V gene TRBV28 combines with J gene TRBJ2-7; no firm D call. In germline, CDR1 is MDHEN, CDR2 SYDVKM. This CDR3 has 14 amino acids. With 1 base removed from V and 6 bases from J, the gap between germline ends came to 13 bases. The CDR3, as DNA: TGTGCCAGCAGTTTATCTCCTGACTCCACCGAGCAGTACTTC. Its translation is CASSLSPDSTEQYF.

The rearrangement links TRBV6-5 to TRBJ1-1, with 9 bases lining up with TRBD1. Germline V gene data show CDR1 as MNHEY and CDR2 as SVGAGI. V lost 6 bases, J lost 4 bases, and 9 bases stayed unmatched. The CDR3 loop spans 15 amino acids. In DNA form, the CDR3 reads TGTGCCAGCAGGGCCGGACAGGGGATAGGCACTGAAGCTTTCTTT. It yields the protein CASRAGQGIGTEAFF.

V and J are TRBV19 and TRBJ1-2; D is possibly TRBD1 (5 bases). Germline lookup yields CDR1 LNHDA and CDR2 SQIVND (reference sequence). Trimming took off 5 bases at V and 4 bases at J, with 23 bases between the two ends. The CDR3 loop spans 17 amino acids. The CDR3 loop is CASSAQGLSRGSYGYTF. In DNA form, the CDR3 reads TGTGCCAGTAGTGCCCAGGGCCTTAGCCGGGGATCCTATGGCTACACCTTC.

This clone was seen a few times. DNA of the CDR3: TGTGCCAGCAGCCAAAACTCCTACGAGCAGTACTTC. Amino acids: CASSQNSYEQYF. The chain couples TRBV11-3 to TRBJ2-7; D ambiguous. Germline loops: CDR1 SGHNT, CDR2 YENEEA. V dropped 5 bases and J dropped 0 bases, with 5 bases sitting between them. This CDR3 region has 12 residues.

This chain uses TRBV6-2 or TRBV6-3 with TRBJ1-1; D is perhaps TRBD1 (5 bases). The V and J ends lost 6 bases and 5 bases respectively, with 16 bases between them. Germline V gene sequence: CDR1 MNHEY, CDR2 SVGEGT. The CDR3 is made up of 14 amino acids. The CDR3 nucleotides are TGTGCCAGCAGCTCAGGTCGCAGGGTAACTGAAGCTTTCTTT. This codes for CASSSGRRVTEAFF.

The chain couples TRBV7-9 to TRBJ2-3; possibly TRBD1 or TRBD2 for D (5 bases each). V lost 2 bases and J 5 bases, leaving 14 bases between the germline ends. CDR1 is SEHNR and CDR2 is FQNEAQ in the germline V gene (reference sequence). The CDR3 runs to 15 residues. CDR3: CASSLRGRDGDTQYF. The CDR3 coding sequence is TGTGCCAGCAGCTTACGTGGCAGGGACGGAGATACGCAGTATTTT.

On this clone itself: The junction departs from germline at one end; a sequencing error may be responsible. The chain links TRBV7-7 to TRBJ2-7; 10 bases are a match to TRBD1. This CDR3 is 17 amino acids long. Germline CDR1 and CDR2: SSHAT and FNYEAQ (reference sequence). The CDR3 loop reads CASSLVGTGTGDYEQYF. The CDR3 DNA reads TGTGCTAGCAGCTTAGTCGGTACTGGGACAGGGGACTACGAGCAGTACTTC. The whole variable domain, remainder taken from reference TRBV7-7 and TRBJ2-7, is GAGVSQSPRYKVTKRGQDVTLRCDPISSHATLYWYQQALGQGPEFLTYFNYEAQPDKSGLPSDRFSAERPEGSISTLTIQRTEQRDSAMYRCASSLVGTGTGDYEQYFGPGTRLTVT.

The chain is built from TRBV2 and TRBJ2-5; no clear D. V dropped 10 bases and J dropped 4 bases, with 19 bases sitting between them. CDR3 length equals 14 residues. Germline loops: CDR1 SNHLY, CDR2 FYNNEI. The CDR3 DNA reads TGTGCCACCACACGACGAGCTCTAATAGAGACCCAGTACTTC. This sequence encodes CATTRRALIETQYF.

This chain links TRBV19 with TRBJ1-5, with TRBD1 matching 11 bases. This CDR3 spans 20 amino acids. V trimming: 2 bases; J trimming: 0 bases; junction bases outside the gene matches: 12. Germline values: CDR1 LNHDA, CDR2 SQIVND (reference sequence). Here the CDR3 reads CASSIRIGTGGRFSNQPQHF. DNA for the CDR3: TGTGCCAGTAGTATAAGAATAGGGACAGGGGGGAGGTTTAGCAATCAGCCCCAGCATTTT.

The chain uses TRBV18 and TRBJ1-1, with 8 bases matching TRBD1. CDR3 length: 14 residues. J was trimmed by 1 base and V by 5 bases; bases with no gene match: 3. Per the germline V gene, CDR1 is KGHSH and CDR2 is LQKENI. The CDR3 DNA reads as TGTGCCAGCTCAGGGCAGGGGGCGAACACTGAAGCTTTCTTT. Translated, it gives CASSGQGANTEAFF.

CDR3 DNA: TGTGCCAGCAGCCGTCCGCGGGGAAGCGACTATGGCTACACCTTC. It encodes CASSRPRGSDYGYTF. The chain employs TRBV7-9 and TRBJ1-2, with D uncertain. The CDR3 has 15 amino acids. CDR1 is SEHNR and CDR2 is FQNEAQ in the germline V gene (reference sequence). The V gene lost 5 bases and the J gene lost 3 bases, with 16 bases spanning the gap.

The chain joins TRBV18 to TRBJ1-2; D call uncertain. The V end lost 3 bases, the J end lost 4 bases, and 15 bases lay between the germline ends. Germline V lookup: CDR1 KGHSH, CDR2 LQKENI. The CDR3 covers 15 residues. The CDR3 bases are TGTGCCAGCTCACCTCGACCGGCATCGGTCTATGGCTACACCTTC. Translating it yields CASSPRPASVYGYTF.

V gene TRBV2 combines with J gene TRBJ1-5; 10 nucleotides agree with TRBD1. The CDR3 is 15 residues long. Germline V gene sequence: CDR1 SNHLY, CDR2 FYNNEI. The V and J ends lost 4 bases and 6 bases, in that order; junction bases with no gene match: 6. The DNA for the CDR3 is TGTGCCAGCAGTGCTGACAGGGGGCGATTTCAGCCCCAGCATTTT. Its translation: CASSADRGRFQPQHF. Supplemented by reference TRBV2 and TRBJ1-5, the full variable domain reads EPEVTQTPSHQVTQMGQEVILRCVPISNHLYFYWYRQILGQKVEFLVSFYNNEISEKSEIFDDQFSVERPDGSNFTLKIRSTKLEDSAMYFCASSADRGRFQPQHFGDGTRLSIL.

The V call is TRBV28, the J call TRBJ1-3; 7 bases map to TRBD1. The CDR3 is 14 residues long. The junction had 3 bases not matched to a gene; V was cut back by 3 bases and J by 4 bases. In germline, CDR1 is MDHEN, CDR2 SYDVKM. This CDR3 is CASSFSGQGNTIYF. CDR3 DNA sequence: TGTGCCAGCAGTTTCTCGGGACAGGGAAACACCATATATTTT.

V is TRBV15 and J is TRBJ2-3; the match to TRBD1 covers 9 bases. The V and J ends lost 3 bases and 2 bases, in that order; junction bases with no gene match: 3. Germline values: CDR1 LNHNV, CDR2 YYDKDF (reference sequence). CDR3 size: 15 residues. The CDR3, as DNA: TGTGCCACCAGCAGCCGGGACAGGGACACAGATACGCAGTATTTT. Protein product: CATSSRDRDTDTQYF.